The clone carrying this T cell receptor beta chain has a count of ten or more. Its antigen is not identified. These data are taken from a study of T-cell reconstitution after alpha-beta-depleted transplantation in children. General study points: Diversity and T-cell counts at one year after transplant derived mostly from new T cells. Some patients showed high day-60 TCRbeta diversity, which derived from surviving recipient T cells and thymic progenitors. Several hundred expanded graft clones reportedly supplied alpha-beta T cells about two months after transplant.

Unique molecular identifiers were incorporated when the TCRbeta library was constructed. TCRdb re-derived calls from the PCR reads in MiXCR, one entry per CDR3 protein. The sample carries over 450,000 distinct CDR3 sequences, about 11% recorded once. CDR1 LGHNA and CDR2 YSLEER come from the germline V gene. Germline trimming cut 0 bases from V and 4 bases from J; bases unmatched to any gene: 4. The CDR3 sequence is 16 residues long. The genes are TRBV4-3 and TRBJ2-2; 8 bases match TRBD2. This sequence originates from a child younger than 10 with inherited bone marrow failure, due to receive a stem cell transplant. Sequences were derived from PBMCs, sampled before TCRalphabeta/CD19-depleted stem cell transplant. The CDR3: CASSQDMGTSTGELFF. For the CDR3, the DNA is TGCGCCAGCAGCCAAGATATGGGGACTAGCACCGGGGAGCTGTTTTTT.